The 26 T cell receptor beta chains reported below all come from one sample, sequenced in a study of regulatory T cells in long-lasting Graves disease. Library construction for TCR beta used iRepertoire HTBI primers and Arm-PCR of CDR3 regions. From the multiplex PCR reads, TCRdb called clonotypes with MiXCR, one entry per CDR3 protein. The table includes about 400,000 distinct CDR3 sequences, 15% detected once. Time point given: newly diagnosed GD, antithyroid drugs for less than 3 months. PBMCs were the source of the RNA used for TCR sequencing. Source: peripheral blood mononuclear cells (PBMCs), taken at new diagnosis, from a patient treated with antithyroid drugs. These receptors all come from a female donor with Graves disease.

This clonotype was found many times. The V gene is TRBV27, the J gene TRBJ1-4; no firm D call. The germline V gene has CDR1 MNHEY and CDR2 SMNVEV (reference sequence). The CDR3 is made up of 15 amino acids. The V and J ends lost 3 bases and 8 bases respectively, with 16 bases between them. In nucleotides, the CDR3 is TGTGCCAGCAGTTTTTCGACCAGGCGAGGGGAAAAACTGTTTTTT. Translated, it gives CASSFSTRRGEKLFF.

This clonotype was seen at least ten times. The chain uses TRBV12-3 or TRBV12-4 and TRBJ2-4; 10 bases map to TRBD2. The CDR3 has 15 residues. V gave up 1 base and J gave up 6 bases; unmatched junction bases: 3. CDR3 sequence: CASSLERGGLNIQYF. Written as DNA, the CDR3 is TGTGCCAGCAGTTTAGAGCGGGGGGGCCTAAACATTCAGTACTTC.

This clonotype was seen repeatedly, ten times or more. CDR3 loop: CASSSRDGNNYGYTF. The CDR3, as DNA: TGTGCCAGCAGCTCCCGGGACGGAAATAACTATGGCTACACCTTC. The rearrangement joins TRBV9 to TRBJ1-2, with D possibly TRBD1 on 5 matching bases. Between the trimmed V and J ends, which lost 4 bases and 1 base, there was a span of 14 bases. This CDR3 has 15 amino acids. CDR1 and CDR2 from the germline V gene are SGDLS and YYNGEE.

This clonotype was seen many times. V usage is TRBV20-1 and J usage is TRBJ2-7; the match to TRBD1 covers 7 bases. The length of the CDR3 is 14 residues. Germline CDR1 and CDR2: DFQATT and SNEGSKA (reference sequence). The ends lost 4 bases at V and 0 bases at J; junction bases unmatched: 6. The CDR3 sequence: CSATGTVSSYEQYF. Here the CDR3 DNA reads TGCAGTGCTACGGGGACAGTGAGCTCCTACGAGCAGTACTTC.

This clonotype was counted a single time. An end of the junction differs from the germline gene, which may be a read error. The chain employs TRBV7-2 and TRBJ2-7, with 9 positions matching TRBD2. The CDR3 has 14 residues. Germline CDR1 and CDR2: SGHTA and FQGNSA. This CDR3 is CASSLVMLAGRLLF. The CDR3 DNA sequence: TGTGCCAGCAGCTTAGTCATGCTAGCGGGACGGCTCCTCTTC.

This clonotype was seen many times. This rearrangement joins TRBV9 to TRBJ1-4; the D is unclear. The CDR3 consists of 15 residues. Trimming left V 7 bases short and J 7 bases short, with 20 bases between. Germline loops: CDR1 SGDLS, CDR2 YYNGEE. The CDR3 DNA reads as TGTGCCAGCGGCTCCCGGGTGAGGGTGCCTGAAAAACTGTTTTTT. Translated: CASGSRVRVPEKLFF.

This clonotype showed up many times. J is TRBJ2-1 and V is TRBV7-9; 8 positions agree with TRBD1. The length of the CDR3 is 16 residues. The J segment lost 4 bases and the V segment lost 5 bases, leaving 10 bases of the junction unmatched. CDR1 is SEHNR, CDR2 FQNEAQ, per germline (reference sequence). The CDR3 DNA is TGTGCCAGCAGCCCCGGAGGACAGGGCAAGTACAATGAGCAGTTCTTC. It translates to CASSPGGQGKYNEQFF.

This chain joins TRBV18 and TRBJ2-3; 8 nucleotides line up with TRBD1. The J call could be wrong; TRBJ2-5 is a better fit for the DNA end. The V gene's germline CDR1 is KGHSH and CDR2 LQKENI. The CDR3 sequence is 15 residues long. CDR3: CASSPGAGGAETQYF. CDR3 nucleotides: TGTGCCAGCTCACCAGGGGCAGGGGGCGCGGAGACCCAGTACTTC.

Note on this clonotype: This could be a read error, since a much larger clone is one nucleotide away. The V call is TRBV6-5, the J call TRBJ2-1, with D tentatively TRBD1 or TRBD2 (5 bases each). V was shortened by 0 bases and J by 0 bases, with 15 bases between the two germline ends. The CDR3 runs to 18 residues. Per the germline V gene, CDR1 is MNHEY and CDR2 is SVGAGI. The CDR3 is CASSYSKLLGDSYNEQFF. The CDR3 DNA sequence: TGTGCCAGCAGTTACTCGAAATTGCTGGGGGACTCCTACAATGAGCAGTTCTTC.

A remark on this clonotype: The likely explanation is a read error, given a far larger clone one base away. This chain's CDR3 is CASSFGTGAYEQFF. CDR3 sequence (DNA): TGTGCCAGCAGCTTCGGGACAGGGGCCTACGAGCAGTTCTTC. This rearrangement joins TRBV5-6 to TRBJ2-5; 10 nucleotides line up with TRBD1. The end of the DNA is better explained by TRBJ2-1, so the J call may be wrong. The CDR3 runs 14 residues. Germline assignment: CDR1 SGHDT and CDR2 YYEEEE.

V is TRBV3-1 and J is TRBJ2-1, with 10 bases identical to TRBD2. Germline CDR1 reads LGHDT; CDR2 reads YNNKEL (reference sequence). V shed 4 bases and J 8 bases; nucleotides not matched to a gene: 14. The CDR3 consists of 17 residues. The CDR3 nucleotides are TGTGCCAGCAGCCGCCTTCCGGGGCTAGCGGGAGTCGATGAGCAGTTCTTC. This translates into CASSRLPGLAGVDEQFF.

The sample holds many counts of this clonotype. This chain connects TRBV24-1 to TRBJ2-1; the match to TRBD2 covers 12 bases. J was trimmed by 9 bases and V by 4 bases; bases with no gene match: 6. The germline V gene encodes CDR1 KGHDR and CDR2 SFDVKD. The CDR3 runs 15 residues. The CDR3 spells CATSESLAGGGEQFF. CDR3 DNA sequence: TGTGCCACCAGTGAATCACTAGCGGGAGGTGGTGAGCAGTTCTTC.

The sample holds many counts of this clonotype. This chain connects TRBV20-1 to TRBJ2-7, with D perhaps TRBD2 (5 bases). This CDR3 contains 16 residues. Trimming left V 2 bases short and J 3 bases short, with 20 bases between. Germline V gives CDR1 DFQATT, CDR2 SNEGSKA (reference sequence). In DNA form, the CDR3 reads TGCAGTGCTAGAAGCGGTGGGCGGCACCGCCTCTACGAGCAGTACTTC. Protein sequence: CSARSGGRHRLYEQYF.

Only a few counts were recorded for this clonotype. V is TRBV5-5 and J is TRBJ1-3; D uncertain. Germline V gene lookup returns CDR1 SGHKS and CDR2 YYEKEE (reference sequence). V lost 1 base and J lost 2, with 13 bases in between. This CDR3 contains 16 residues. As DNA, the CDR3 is TGTGCCAGCAGCTTGTGGGCTGATTCCGCTGGAAACACCATATATTTT. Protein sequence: CASSLWADSAGNTIYF.

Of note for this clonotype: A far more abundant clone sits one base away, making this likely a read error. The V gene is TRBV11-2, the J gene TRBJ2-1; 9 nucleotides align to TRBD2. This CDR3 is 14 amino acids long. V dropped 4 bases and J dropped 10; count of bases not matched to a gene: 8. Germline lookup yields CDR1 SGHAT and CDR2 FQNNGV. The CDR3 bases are TGTGCCAGCAGCTATAGCGGGAGCTCCTACGAGCAGTTCTTC. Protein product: CASSYSGSSYEQFF.

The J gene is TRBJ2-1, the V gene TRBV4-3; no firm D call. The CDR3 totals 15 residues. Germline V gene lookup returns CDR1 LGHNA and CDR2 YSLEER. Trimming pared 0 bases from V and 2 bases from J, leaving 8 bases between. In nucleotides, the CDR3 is TGCGCCAGCAGCCAAGATTGGAGAACCTACAATGAGCAGTTCTTC. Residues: CASSQDWRTYNEQFF.

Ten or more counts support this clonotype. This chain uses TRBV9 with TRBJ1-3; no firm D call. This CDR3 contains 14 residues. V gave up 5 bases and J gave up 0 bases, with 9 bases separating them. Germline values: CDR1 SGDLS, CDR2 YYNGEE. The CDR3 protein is CASSARSSGNTIYF. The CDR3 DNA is TGTGCCAGCAGTGCTCGGAGCTCTGGAAACACCATATATTTT.

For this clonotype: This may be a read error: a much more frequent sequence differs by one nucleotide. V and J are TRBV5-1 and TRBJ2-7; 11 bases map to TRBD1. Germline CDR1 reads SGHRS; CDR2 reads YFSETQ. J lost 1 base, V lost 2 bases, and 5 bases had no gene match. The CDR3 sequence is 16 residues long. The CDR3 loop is CASSLGGQGASYEQYF. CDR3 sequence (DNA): TGCGCCAGCAGCTTAGGCGGACAGGGGGCTTCCTACGAGCAGTACTTC.

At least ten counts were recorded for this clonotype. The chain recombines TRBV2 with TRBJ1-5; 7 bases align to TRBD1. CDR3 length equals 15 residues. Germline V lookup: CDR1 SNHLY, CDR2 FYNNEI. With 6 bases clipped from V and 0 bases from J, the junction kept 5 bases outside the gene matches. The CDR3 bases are TGTGCCAGCAGGGCGGACAGGAGTAGCAATCAGCCCCAGCATTTT. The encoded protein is CASRADRSSNQPQHF.

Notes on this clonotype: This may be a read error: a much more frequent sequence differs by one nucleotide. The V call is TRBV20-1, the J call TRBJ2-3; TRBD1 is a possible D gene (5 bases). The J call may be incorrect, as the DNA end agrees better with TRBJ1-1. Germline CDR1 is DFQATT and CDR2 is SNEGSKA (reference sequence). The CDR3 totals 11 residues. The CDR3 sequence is CSASDGTGAFF. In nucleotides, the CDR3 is TGCAGTGCTAGCGACGGGACTGGAGCTTTCTTT.

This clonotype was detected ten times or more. CDR3 coding DNA: TGTGCCAGCAGCTTAGCCGCATCCGGGACGGTCTTCTATGGCTACACCTTC. This encodes CASSLAASGTVFYGYTF. The chain has TRBV7-2 and TRBJ1-2, with D perhaps matching TRBD1 (5 bases). V lost 0 bases, J lost 4 bases, and 18 bases lay in between. Germline V gene sequence: CDR1 SGHTA, CDR2 FQGNSA. The CDR3 is made up of 17 amino acids.

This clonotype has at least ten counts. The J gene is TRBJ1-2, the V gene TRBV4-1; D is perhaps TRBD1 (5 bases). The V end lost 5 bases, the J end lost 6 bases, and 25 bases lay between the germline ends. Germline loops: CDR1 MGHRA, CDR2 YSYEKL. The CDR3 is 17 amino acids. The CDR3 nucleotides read TGCGCCAGCAGCAGCCCCCCTCGACAGACCGATGGGGATGGCTACACCTTC. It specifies CASSSPPRQTDGDGYTF.

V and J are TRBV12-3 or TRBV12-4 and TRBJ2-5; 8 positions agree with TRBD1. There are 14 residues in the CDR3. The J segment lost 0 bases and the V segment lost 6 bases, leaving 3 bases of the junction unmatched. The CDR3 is CASRTGAYQETQYF. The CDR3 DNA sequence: TGTGCCAGCAGGACAGGGGCCTACCAAGAGACCCAGTACTTC.

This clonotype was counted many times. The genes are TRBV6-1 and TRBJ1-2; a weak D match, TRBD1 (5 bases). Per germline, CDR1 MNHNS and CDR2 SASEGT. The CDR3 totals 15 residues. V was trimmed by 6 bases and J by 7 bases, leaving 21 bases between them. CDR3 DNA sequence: TGTGCCAGCAGGGAAATCACAGGAGCGCCCGCTGGCTACACCTTC. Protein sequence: CASREITGAPAGYTF.

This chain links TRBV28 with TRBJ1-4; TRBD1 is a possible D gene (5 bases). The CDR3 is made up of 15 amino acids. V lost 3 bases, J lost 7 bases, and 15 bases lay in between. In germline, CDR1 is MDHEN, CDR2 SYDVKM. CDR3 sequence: CASSFATRAGEKLFF. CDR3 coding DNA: TGTGCCAGCAGTTTCGCGACCAGGGCGGGTGAAAAACTGTTTTTT.

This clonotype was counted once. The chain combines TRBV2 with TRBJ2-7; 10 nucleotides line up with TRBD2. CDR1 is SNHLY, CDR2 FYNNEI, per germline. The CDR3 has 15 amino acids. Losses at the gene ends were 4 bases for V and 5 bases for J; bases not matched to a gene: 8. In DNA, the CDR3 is TGTGCCAGCAGTGTGCAGCGGGAGGGCCCTCACGAGCAGTACTTC. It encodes CASSVQREGPHEQYF.